Here is one T cell receptor beta chain with its context. Antigen unknown. Trimming removed 4 bases from V and 2 bases from J, with 12 bases in between. This CDR3 has 14 amino acids. Germline assignment: CDR1 SGHRS and CDR2 YFSETQ. This entry is derived from a study of cytotoxic CD8 clonotypes in ibrutinib-treated CLL. Study results and limitations: Treatment left the uncommon public clonotypes either contracted or stable in frequency.

The data were produced by immunoSEQ multiplex PCR, yet TCRdb's version contains in-frame clones alone and is incomplete. The sample has 25,000 or so clones, roughly 60% seen once; the top ten hold around 13%. The source is a human donor with chronic lymphocytic leukemia. Sequenced here: PBMCs, sampled before ibrutinib treatment. The J gene is TRBJ1-2, the V gene TRBV5-1; D is undetermined. Here the CDR3 reads CASSRGEGNYGYTF. In nucleotides, the CDR3 is TGCGCCAGCAGCAGAGGAGAAGGGAACTATGGCTACACCTTC.